The 29 T cell receptor beta chains given below trace back to one sample, sequenced in a study of CD8 T cells in Susac syndrome. A quantity of about 0.5 to 1 ug RNA underwent reverse transcription using random hexamers. TCRdb re-called the immunoSEQ multiplex PCR reads through MiXCR, storing one row per CDR3 protein. This table holds some 200,000 distinct CDR3 sequences, 95% found once. Sequencing was done on a sample of CD4+ T cells from PBMCs. The receptors come from a human donor with multiple sclerosis.

The chain uses TRBV2 and TRBJ1-5, with D unclear. Between the trimmed V and J ends, which lost 10 bases and 0 bases, there was a span of 10 bases. Germline CDR1 SNHLY, CDR2 FYNNEI. The CDR3 is 13 residues long. CDR3 amino acids: CATAADSNQPQHF. The CDR3 DNA reads TGTGCCACCGCGGCGGATAGCAATCAGCCCCAGCATTTT.

The chain is built from TRBV11-3 and TRBJ2-1; weak D call: TRBD2 (6 bases). The CDR3 contains 13 residues. The V gene lost 8 bases and the J gene lost 9 bases, with 17 bases spanning the gap. Germline values: CDR1 SGHNT, CDR2 YENEEA. CDR3 sequence reads: CASEAGNSSEQFF. The CDR3, as DNA: TGTGCCAGCGAAGCGGGCAACTCTAGTGAGCAGTTCTTC.

J is TRBJ2-7 and V is TRBV12-3 or TRBV12-4; no clear D. Trimming took 1 base from V and 7 from J, leaving 11 bases between them. The CDR3 has 13 residues. In DNA, the CDR3 is TGTGCCAGCAGTTTAGGGGCACCTAATGAGCAGTACTTC. It translates to CASSLGAPNEQYF.

The chain combines TRBV4-2 with TRBJ2-7; D is unresolved. Per the germline V gene, CDR1 is LGHNA and CDR2 is YNFKEQ. The CDR3 totals 13 residues. Trimming removed 4 bases at V and 0 bases at J, with 7 bases between. The CDR3 DNA sequence: TGTGCCAGCAGCCTTGAGGACTCCTACGAGCAGTACTTC. Translated: CASSLEDSYEQYF.

The rearrangement links TRBV5-1 to TRBJ1-1; D is undetermined. Germline V lookup: CDR1 SGHRS, CDR2 YFSETQ. This CDR3 is 14 amino acids long. V lost 0 bases, J lost 0 bases, and 6 bases lay in between. The CDR3 sequence is CASSLEAVNTEAFF. The CDR3 DNA is TGCGCCAGCAGCTTGGAAGCTGTGAACACTGAAGCTTTCTTT.

This chain connects TRBV7-9 to TRBJ1-1, with D perhaps matching TRBD1 (5 bases). The CDR3 spans 15 residues. Trimming stripped 5 bases from V and 5 bases from J, with 18 bases between. Germline CDR1 SEHNR, CDR2 FQNEAQ (reference sequence). The CDR3 DNA follows: TGTGCCAGCAGCCCCATCATAAAAAGACAGACTGAAGCTTTCTTT. This sequence encodes CASSPIIKRQTEAFF.

The chain links TRBV30 to TRBJ1-2; the D is unclear. V was pared by 0 bases and J by 3 bases, with 11 bases between. Germline lookup yields CDR1 GTSNPN and CDR2 SVGIG (reference sequence). The CDR3 length is 14 residues. CDR3 nucleotides: TGTGCCTGGAGTGTGCGGCCGATAGACTATGGCTACACCTTC. Amino acids: CAWSVRPIDYGYTF.

The chain employs TRBV25-1 and TRBJ2-7; a weak D match, TRBD1 (6 bases). V dropped 7 bases and J dropped 3 bases, with 10 bases sitting between them. The V gene's germline CDR1 is MGHDK and CDR2 SYGVNS. The CDR3 is 12 residues long. The DNA of the CDR3 is TGTGCCAGCACGGGACACGGCTACGAGCAGTACTTC. Encoded protein: CASTGHGYEQYF.

This rearrangement joins TRBV28 to TRBJ1-5, with 7 positions matching TRBD1. V was clipped by 4 bases and J by 6 bases; unmatched bases: 12. CDR1 and CDR2 (germline): MDHEN, SYDVKM. This CDR3 contains 16 residues. CDR3: CASSSLGTAFFQPQHF. CDR3 bases: TGTGCCAGCAGTTCGCTCGGGACAGCCTTCTTTCAGCCCCAGCATTTT.

The chain uses TRBV3-1 and TRBJ2-1, with no clear D. The CDR3 is 14 residues long. Germline CDR1 is LGHDT and CDR2 is YNNKEL (reference sequence). Trimming cost V 1 base and J 4 bases, with 8 bases left between them. CDR3 bases: TGTGCCAGCAGCCAAGGGGGTGAATACAATGAGCAGTTCTTC. Translated: CASSQGGEYNEQFF.

This clonotype appeared once. CDR3 bases: TGTGCCAGCAGTTCGAACAGGGGTTTCGCTTCGGAGACCCAGTACTTC. Protein product: CASSSNRGFASETQYF. The rearrangement uses TRBV27 and TRBJ2-5; 7 bases match TRBD1. The CDR3 runs to 16 residues. Germline CDR1 reads MNHEY; CDR2 reads SMNVEV (reference sequence). The ends lost 4 bases at V and 5 bases at J; junction bases unmatched: 13.

V is TRBV3-1 and J is TRBJ2-7; TRBD2 matches at 7 bases. Trimming at V came to 6 bases and at J to 0 bases, leaving 5 bases not matched to a gene. The CDR3 consists of 14 residues. Per germline, CDR1 LGHDT and CDR2 YNNKEL (reference sequence). This CDR3 reads CASRSSGSSYEQYF. The DNA for the CDR3 is TGTGCCAGCAGATCTAGCGGAAGCTCCTACGAGCAGTACTTC.

The chain carries TRBV3-1 and TRBJ1-6; D not certain. The CDR3 sequence is 13 residues long. The germline CDR1 and CDR2 sequences are LGHDT and YNNKEL (reference sequence). V was trimmed by 8 bases and J by 10 bases, leaving 15 bases between them. The CDR3 protein is CASGDRGGSPLHF. For the CDR3, the DNA is TGTGCCAGCGGGGATCGGGGTGGCTCACCCCTCCACTTT.

The chain recombines TRBV25-1 with TRBJ2-7, with TRBD1 matching 8 bases. Germline V gene lookup returns CDR1 MGHDK and CDR2 SYGVNS. The CDR3 runs 15 residues. V lost 0 bases and J lost 6; bases outside the gene matches: 7. CDR3 sequence: CASSEYGGTGGEQYF. The CDR3 region has the DNA TGTGCCAGCAGTGAATATGGCGGGACAGGCGGCGAGCAGTACTTC.

V usage is TRBV2 and J usage is TRBJ2-1; D gene ambiguous. The germline CDR1 and CDR2 sequences are SNHLY and FYNNEI. The V end lost 2 bases, the J end lost 6 bases, and 11 bases lay between the germline ends. CDR3 length: 14 amino acids. CDR3: CASSELRMGNEQFF. The CDR3 DNA is TGTGCCAGCAGTGAATTGCGGATGGGCAATGAGCAGTTCTTC.

This clonotype came up once. The V gene is TRBV30, the J gene TRBJ1-5, with a weak D call TRBD1 (5 bases). V was clipped by 0 bases and J by 3 bases, with 15 bases between them. This CDR3 has 16 residues. CDR1 is GTSNPN and CDR2 is SVGIG in the germline V gene (reference sequence). CDR3 in DNA: TGTGCCTGGAGTGTATCAGCGGGGGGGAACAATCAGCCCCAGCATTTT. Translation: CAWSVSAGGNNQPQHF.

The chain links TRBV18 to TRBJ2-1, with D tentatively TRBD1 (5 bases). The CDR3 is 18 residues long. V lost 3 bases, J lost 7 bases, and 25 bases lay in between. CDR1 is KGHSH, CDR2 LQKENI, per germline. The CDR3 DNA sequence: TGTGCCAGCTCACCCCTCCCCCCATCTCAGGGCTACAGGAATGAGCAGTTCTTC. Its translation is CASSPLPPSQGYRNEQFF.

The chain is built from TRBV7-2 and TRBJ1-6; 7 positions agree with TRBD1. Germline-derived CDR1 and CDR2 are SGHTA and FQGNSA. The CDR3 consists of 16 residues. Losses at the gene ends were 1 base for V and 7 bases for J; bases not matched to a gene: 7. The CDR3 DNA follows: TGTGCCAGCAGCTTAGAAACAGGGGCGTTAAATTCACCCCTCCACTTT. Protein product: CASSLETGALNSPLHF. The entire variable domain, with the rest obtained from reference TRBV7-2 and TRBJ1-6, is as follows: GAGVSQSPSNKVTEKGKDVELRCDPISGHTALYWYRQSLGQGLEFLIYFQGNSAPDKSGLPSDRFSAERTGGSVSTLTIQRTQQEDSAVYLCASSLETGALNSPLHFGNGTRLTVT.

The chain combines TRBV30 with TRBJ2-7, with D perhaps matching TRBD1 (5 bases). Trimming took off 7 bases at V and 11 bases at J, with 18 bases between the two ends. The CDR3 has 11 residues. Germline loops: CDR1 GTSNPN, CDR2 SVGIG (reference sequence). The CDR3 protein is CALHQGQSEYF. In nucleotides, the CDR3 is TGTGCCTTGCATCAGGGTCAGTCAGAGTACTTC.

This rearrangement joins TRBV2 to TRBJ2-1; D uncertain. Germline CDR1 SNHLY, CDR2 FYNNEI. This CDR3 spans 15 amino acids. Trimming cost V 0 bases and J 6 bases, with 12 bases left between them. CDR3 DNA: TGTGCCAGCAGTGAAGCGCTTACCAGAGGCAATGAGCAGTTCTTC. It translates to CASSEALTRGNEQFF.

The rearrangement uses TRBV9 and TRBJ2-3, with TRBD2 identical over 7 bases. The CDR3 consists of 14 residues. CDR1 and CDR2 from the germline V gene are SGDLS and YYNGEE. Unmatched junction bases numbered 6, after V lost 2 bases and J lost 6 bases. The CDR3 here is CASSVGGITDTQYF. The CDR3 nucleotides read TGTGCCAGCAGCGTGGGAGGGATAACGGATACGCAGTATTTT.

The chain couples TRBV20-1 to TRBJ2-3; D may correspond to TRBD1 or TRBD2 (5 bases each). The CDR3 is 13 amino acids. Between the trimmed V and J ends, which lost 4 bases and 2 bases, there was a span of 10 bases. The germline V gene has CDR1 DFQATT and CDR2 SNEGSKA (reference sequence). CDR3 bases: TGCAGTGCTACTGGGGGAAACACAGATACGCAGTATTTT. Its translation: CSATGGNTDTQYF.

This clonotype was detected only a few times. This rearrangement joins TRBV7-2 to TRBJ1-5; TRBD1 aligns across 11 bases. CDR3 size: 15 residues. The germline CDR1 and CDR2 sequences are SGHTA and FQGNSA. V shed 3 bases and J 4 bases; nucleotides not matched to a gene: 2. CDR3 protein: CASSLGTGGNQPQHF. The CDR3 DNA follows: TGTGCCAGCAGCTTGGGGACAGGGGGTAATCAGCCCCAGCATTTT.

The chain has TRBV3-1 and TRBJ1-2, with TRBD1 matching 9 bases. The CDR3 consists of 16 residues. V shed 0 bases, J shed 4 bases, and the junction held 6 bases outside the gene matches. CDR1 LGHDT and CDR2 YNNKEL come from the germline V gene (reference sequence). CDR3 amino acids: CASSQDDRGKVYGYTF. The CDR3 region has the DNA TGTGCCAGCAGCCAAGATGACAGGGGGAAGGTCTATGGCTACACCTTC.

The rearrangement joins TRBV20-1 to TRBJ1-1; 9 positions match TRBD1. Germline V CDR1 and CDR2: DFQATT, SNEGSKA (reference sequence). The V segment lost 3 bases and the J segment 3 bases; nucleotides outside the gene matches: 5. CDR3 length: 14 residues. The CDR3 is CSASTGGKDTEAFF. CDR3 in DNA: TGCAGTGCTAGCACAGGGGGCAAGGACACTGAAGCTTTCTTT.

The rearrangement joins TRBV19 to TRBJ2-7; TRBD2 matches 9 bases. Germline CDR1 and CDR2: LNHDA and SQIVND (reference sequence). Germline trimming cut 5 bases from V and 0 bases from J; bases unmatched to any gene: 2. The CDR3 is 14 amino acids. CDR3 sequence (DNA): TGTGCCAGTAGTTCACTAGCGGGCTCCTACGAGCAGTACTTC. Amino acids: CASSSLAGSYEQYF.

The V and J genes are TRBV18 and TRBJ1-1; TRBD1 agrees at 7 bases. Germline V gives CDR1 KGHSH, CDR2 LQKENI. CDR3 size: 15 residues. V was clipped by 2 bases and J by 0 bases; unmatched bases: 3. The CDR3 loop is CASSPMGQMNTEAFF. The CDR3 DNA follows: TGTGCCAGCTCACCAATGGGACAGATGAACACTGAAGCTTTCTTT.

The rearrangement links TRBV5-1 to TRBJ2-1, with D possibly matching TRBD2 (6 bases). Trimming took 4 bases from V and 12 from J, leaving 14 bases between them. The CDR3 sequence is 12 residues long. Germline loops: CDR1 SGHRS, CDR2 YFSETQ. The CDR3 DNA follows: TGCGCCAGCAGCGAAACACCCGGGGGGCAGTTCTTC. Its translation is CASSETPGGQFF.

This chain joins TRBV25-1 and TRBJ1-2; TRBD1 is a possible D gene (6 bases). CDR1 is MGHDK, CDR2 SYGVNS, per germline. The CDR3 is 17 residues long. With 11 bases removed from V and 7 bases from J, the gap between germline ends came to 32 bases. CDR3 coding DNA: TGTGCCCGCTATTGGGCTATTCGAGGGCAGGGGCCGGTTGGCTACACCTTC. Translated: CARYWAIRGQGPVGYTF.